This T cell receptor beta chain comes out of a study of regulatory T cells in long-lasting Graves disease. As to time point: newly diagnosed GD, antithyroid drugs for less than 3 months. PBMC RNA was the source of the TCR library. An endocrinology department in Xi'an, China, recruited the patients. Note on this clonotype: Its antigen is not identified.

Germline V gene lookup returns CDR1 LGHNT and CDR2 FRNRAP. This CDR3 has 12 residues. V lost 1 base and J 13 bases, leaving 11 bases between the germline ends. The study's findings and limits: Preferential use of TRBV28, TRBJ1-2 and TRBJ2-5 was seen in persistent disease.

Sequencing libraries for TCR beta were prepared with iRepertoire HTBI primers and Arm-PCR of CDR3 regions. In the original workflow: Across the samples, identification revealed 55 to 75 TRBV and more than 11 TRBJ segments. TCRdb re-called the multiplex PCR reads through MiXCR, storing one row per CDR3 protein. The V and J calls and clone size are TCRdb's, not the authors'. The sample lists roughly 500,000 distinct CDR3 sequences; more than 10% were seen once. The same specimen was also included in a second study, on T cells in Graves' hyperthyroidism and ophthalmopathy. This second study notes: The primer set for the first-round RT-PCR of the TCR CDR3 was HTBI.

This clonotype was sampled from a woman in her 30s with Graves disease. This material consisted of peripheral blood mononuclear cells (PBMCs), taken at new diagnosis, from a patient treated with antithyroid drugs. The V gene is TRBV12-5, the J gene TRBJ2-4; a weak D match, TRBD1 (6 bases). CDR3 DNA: TGTGCTAGTGGTTTGGGGTGGGGACAACAGTACTTC. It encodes CASGLGWGQQYF.